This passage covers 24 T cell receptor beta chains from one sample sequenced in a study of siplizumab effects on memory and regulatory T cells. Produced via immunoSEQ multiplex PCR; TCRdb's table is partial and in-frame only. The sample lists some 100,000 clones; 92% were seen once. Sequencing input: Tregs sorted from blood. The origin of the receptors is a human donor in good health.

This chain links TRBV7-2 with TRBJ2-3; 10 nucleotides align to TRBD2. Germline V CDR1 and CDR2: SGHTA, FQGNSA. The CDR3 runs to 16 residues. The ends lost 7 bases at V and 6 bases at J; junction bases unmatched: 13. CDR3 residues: CASNLGLAGVGDTQYF. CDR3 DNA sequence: TGTGCCAGCAACCTTGGGCTAGCGGGAGTAGGGGATACGCAGTATTTT.

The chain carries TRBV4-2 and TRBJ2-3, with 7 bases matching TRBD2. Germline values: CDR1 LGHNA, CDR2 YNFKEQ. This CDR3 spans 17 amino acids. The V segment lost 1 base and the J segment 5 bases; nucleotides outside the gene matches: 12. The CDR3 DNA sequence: TGTGCCAGCAGCCAAGGGGCTGGGGGGGATTATAGAGATACGCAGTATTTT. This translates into CASSQGAGGDYRDTQYF.

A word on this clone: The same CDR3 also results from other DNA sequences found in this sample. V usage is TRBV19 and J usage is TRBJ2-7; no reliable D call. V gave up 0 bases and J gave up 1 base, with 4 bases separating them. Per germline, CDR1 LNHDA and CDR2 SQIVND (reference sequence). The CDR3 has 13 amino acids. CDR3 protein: CASSIDRSYEQYF. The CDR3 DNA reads TGTGCCAGTAGTATAGATAGGTCCTACGAGCAGTACTTC.

The CDR3 DNA follows: TGTGCCAGCAGCTTGGACGTGACTAGCGTTCGGGAGACCCAGTACTTC. Its translation is CASSLDVTSVRETQYF. The chain combines TRBV5-4 with TRBJ2-5; 8 bases are a match to TRBD2. V trimming: 0 bases; J trimming: 5 bases; junction bases outside the gene matches: 9. This CDR3 spans 16 amino acids. The germline CDR1 and CDR2 sequences are SGHNT and YYREEE (reference sequence).

The CDR3 DNA follows: TGTGCCAGTAGCGTACAGGGGGCTTCCTACGAGCAGTACTTC. Translated, it gives CASSVQGASYEQYF. The J gene is TRBJ2-7, the V gene TRBV19; 9 bases fit TRBD1. The CDR3 consists of 14 residues. Unmatched junction bases numbered 4, after V lost 6 bases and J lost 1 base. CDR1 is LNHDA, CDR2 SQIVND, per germline (reference sequence). The full variable domain, completed using reference TRBV19 and TRBJ2-7, is DGGITQSPKYLFRKEGQNVTLSCEQNLNHDAMYWYRQDPGQGLRLIYYSQIVNDFQKGDIAEGYSVSREKKESFPLTVTSAQKNPTAFYLCASSVQGASYEQYFGPGTRLTVT.

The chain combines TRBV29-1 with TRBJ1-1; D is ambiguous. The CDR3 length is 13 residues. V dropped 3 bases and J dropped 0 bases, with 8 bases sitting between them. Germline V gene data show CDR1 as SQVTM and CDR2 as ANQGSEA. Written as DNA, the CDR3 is TGCAGCGTTGATTCCGGGATGAACACTGAAGCTTTCTTT. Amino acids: CSVDSGMNTEAFF. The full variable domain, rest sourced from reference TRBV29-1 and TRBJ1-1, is SAVISQKPSRDICQRGTSLTIQCQVDSQVTMMFWYRQQPGQSLTLIATANQGSEATYESGFVIDKFPISRPNLTFSTLTVSNMSPEDSSIYLCSVDSGMNTEAFFGQGTRLTVV.

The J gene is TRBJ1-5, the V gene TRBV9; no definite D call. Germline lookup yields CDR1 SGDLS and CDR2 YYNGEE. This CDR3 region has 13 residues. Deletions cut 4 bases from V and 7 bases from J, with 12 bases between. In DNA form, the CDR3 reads TGTGCCAGCAGCAAAGGGCCGGGGCAGCCCCAGCATTTT. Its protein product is CASSKGPGQPQHF.

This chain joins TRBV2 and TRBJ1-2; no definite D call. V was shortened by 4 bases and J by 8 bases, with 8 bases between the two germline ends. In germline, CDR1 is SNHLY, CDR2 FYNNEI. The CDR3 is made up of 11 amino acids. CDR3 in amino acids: CASSGVPGYTF. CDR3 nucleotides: TGTGCCAGCAGTGGAGTCCCGGGCTACACCTTC.

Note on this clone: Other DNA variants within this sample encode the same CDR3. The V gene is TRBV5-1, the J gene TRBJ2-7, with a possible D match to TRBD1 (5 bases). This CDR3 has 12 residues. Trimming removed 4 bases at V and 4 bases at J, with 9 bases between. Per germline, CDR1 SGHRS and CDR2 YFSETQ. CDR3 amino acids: CASSLDRYEQYF. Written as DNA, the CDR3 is TGCGCCAGCAGCCTAGACAGATACGAGCAGTACTTC.

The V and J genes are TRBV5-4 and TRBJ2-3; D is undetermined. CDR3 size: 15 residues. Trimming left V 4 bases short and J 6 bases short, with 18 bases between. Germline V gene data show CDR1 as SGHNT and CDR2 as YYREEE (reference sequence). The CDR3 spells CASSEGPARVDTQYF. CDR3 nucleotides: TGTGCCAGCAGCGAAGGACCCGCACGGGTCGATACGCAGTATTTT.

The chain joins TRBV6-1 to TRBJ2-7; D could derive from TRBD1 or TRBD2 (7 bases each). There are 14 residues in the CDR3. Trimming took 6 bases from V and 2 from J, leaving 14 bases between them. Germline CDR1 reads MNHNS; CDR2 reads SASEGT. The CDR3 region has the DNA TGTGCCAGCAGAATCAGGGGGGGTACCTACGAGCAGTACTTC. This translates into CASRIRGGTYEQYF.

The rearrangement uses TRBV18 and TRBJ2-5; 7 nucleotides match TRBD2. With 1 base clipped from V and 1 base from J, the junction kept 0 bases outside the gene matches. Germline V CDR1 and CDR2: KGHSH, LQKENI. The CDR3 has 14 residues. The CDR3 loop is CASSPRLAQETQYF. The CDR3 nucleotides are TGTGCCAGCTCACCACGACTAGCCCAAGAGACCCAGTACTTC.

Here the CDR3 DNA reads TGTGCCAGCAGCCCCCAGGGTTTTAACACTGAAGCTTTCTTT. As protein: CASSPQGFNTEAFF. The chain joins TRBV13 to TRBJ1-1; tentatively, D is TRBD1 (5 bases). Germline-derived CDR1 and CDR2 are PRHDT and FYEKMQ (reference sequence). With 5 bases removed from V and 2 bases from J, the gap between germline ends came to 12 bases. This CDR3 is built from 14 residues.

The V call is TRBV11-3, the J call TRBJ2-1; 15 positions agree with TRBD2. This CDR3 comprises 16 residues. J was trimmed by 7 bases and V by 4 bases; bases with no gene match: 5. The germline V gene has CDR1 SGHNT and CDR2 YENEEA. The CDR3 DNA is TGTGCCAGCAGCTCGTCCGGGACTAGCGGGAGGAATGAGCAGTTCTTC. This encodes CASSSSGTSGRNEQFF.

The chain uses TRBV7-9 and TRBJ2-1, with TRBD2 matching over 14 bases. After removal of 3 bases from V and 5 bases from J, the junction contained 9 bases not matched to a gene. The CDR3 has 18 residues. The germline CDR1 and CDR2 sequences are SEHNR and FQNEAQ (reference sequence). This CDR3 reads CASSFMPGLAGEDNEQFF. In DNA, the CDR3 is TGTGCCAGCAGCTTCATGCCGGGACTAGCGGGAGAAGACAATGAGCAGTTCTTC.

Written as DNA, the CDR3 is TGTGCCAGCAGGTGGGCAGACAACACCGGGGAGCTGTTTTTT. Its protein is CASRWADNTGELFF. The gene calls are TRBV6-5 and TRBJ2-2; D is unresolved. CDR1 and CDR2 (germline): MNHEY, SVGAGI. The germline V and J ends were trimmed by 6 bases and 2 bases, with 10 bases remaining between them. CDR3 length: 14 residues.

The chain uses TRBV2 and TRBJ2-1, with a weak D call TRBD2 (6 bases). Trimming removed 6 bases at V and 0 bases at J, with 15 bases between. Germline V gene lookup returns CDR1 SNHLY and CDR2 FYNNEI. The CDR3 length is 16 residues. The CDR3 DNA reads TGTGCCAGCAGGGGACTGCTAGGTGTCTCCTACAATGAGCAGTTCTTC. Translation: CASRGLLGVSYNEQFF.

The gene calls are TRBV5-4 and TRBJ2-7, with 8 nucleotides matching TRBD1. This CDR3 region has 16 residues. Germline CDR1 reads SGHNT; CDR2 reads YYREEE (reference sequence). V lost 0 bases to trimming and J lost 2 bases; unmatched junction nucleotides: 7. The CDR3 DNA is TGTGCCAGCAGCTTGGGGACAGGGCTCAGAACCTACGAGCAGTACTTC. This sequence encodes CASSLGTGLRTYEQYF.

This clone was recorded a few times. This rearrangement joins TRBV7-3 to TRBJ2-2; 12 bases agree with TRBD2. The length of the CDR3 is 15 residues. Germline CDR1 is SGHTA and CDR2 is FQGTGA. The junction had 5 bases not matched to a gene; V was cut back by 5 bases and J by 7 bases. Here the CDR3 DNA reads TGTGCCAGCAGCCAGAGGACTAGCGGGGTCGGGGAGCTGTTTTTT. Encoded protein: CASSQRTSGVGELFF. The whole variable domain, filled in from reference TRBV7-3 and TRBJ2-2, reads GAGVSQTPSNKVTEKGKYVELRCDPISGHTALYWYRQSLGQGPEFLIYFQGTGAADDSGLPNDRFFAVRPEGSVSTLKIQRTERGDSAVYLCASSQRTSGVGELFFGEGSRLTVL.

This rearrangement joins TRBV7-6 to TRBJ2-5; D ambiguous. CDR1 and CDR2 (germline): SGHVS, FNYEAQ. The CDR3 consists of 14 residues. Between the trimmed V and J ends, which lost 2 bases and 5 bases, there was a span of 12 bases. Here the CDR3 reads CASSLRSFGETQYF. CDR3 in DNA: TGTGCCAGCAGCTTAAGGAGTTTCGGGGAGACCCAGTACTTC.

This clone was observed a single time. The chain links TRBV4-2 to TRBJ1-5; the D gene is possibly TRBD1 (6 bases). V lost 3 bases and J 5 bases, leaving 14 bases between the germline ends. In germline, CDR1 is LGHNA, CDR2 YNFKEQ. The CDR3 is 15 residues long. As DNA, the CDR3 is TGTGCCAGCAGCCAGGGGACACGGGGGGATCAGCCCCAGCATTTT. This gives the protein CASSQGTRGDQPQHF.

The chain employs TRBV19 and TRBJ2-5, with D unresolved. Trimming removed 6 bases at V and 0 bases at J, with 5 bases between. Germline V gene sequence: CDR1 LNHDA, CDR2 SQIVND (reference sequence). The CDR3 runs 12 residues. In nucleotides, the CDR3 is TGTGCCAGTAGAATATACCAAGAGACCCAGTACTTC. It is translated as CASRIYQETQYF. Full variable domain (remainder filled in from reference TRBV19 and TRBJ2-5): DGGITQSPKYLFRKEGQNVTLSCEQNLNHDAMYWYRQDPGQGLRLIYYSQIVNDFQKGDIAEGYSVSREKKESFPLTVTSAQKNPTAFYLCASRIYQETQYFGPGTRLLVL.

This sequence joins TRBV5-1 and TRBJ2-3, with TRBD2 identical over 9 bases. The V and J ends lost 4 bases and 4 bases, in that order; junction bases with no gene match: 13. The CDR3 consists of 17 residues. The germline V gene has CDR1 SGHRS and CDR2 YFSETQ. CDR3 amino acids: CASSPDLGSGSSDTQYF. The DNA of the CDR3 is TGCGCCAGCAGCCCGGATTTGGGTAGCGGGAGCTCAGATACGCAGTATTTT.

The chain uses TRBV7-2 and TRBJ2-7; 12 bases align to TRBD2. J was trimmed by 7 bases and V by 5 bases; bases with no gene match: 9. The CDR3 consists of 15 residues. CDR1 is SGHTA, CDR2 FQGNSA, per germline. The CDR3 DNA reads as TGTGCCAGCAGCCTAGTTCGACTAGCGGGAGCGGAGCAGTACTTC. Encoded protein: CASSLVRLAGAEQYF. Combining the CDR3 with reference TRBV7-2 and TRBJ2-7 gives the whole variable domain GAGVSQSPSNKVTEKGKDVELRCDPISGHTALYWYRQSLGQGLEFLIYFQGNSAPDKSGLPSDRFSAERTGGSVSTLTIQRTQQEDSAVYLCASSLVRLAGAEQYFGPGTRLTVT.